These T cell receptor beta chains were read from a single sample in a study of blood T cells in healthy people across ages. MiXCR, run by TCRdb on the 5' RACE reads, gives a single entry per CDR3 protein. The profile shows 270,000 or so distinct CDR3 sequences, around 30% of them singletons. The sequencing input was blood. These TCRs come from a woman aged 70-85 years in good health. CDR3s include the opening cysteine and the closing phenylalanine or tryptophan. Fields, in order: D gene, V gene, J gene, clone size, CDR3 protein, CDR3 DNA. The D gene is left open where the match is weak. Some rows mark clone size as missing; the rest say once, few, many or name a class of expanded clone.

d_call: TRBD2
v_call: TRBV15
j_call: TRBJ2-5
clone_size: .
cdr3_aa: CATSRQGGETQYF
cdr3_nt: TGTGCCACCAGCAGACAGGGAGGGGAGACCCAGTACTTC

d_call: .
v_call: TRBV6-1
j_call: TRBJ1-3
clone_size: few
cdr3_aa: CASSAPGTFLSGNTIYF
cdr3_nt: TGTGCCAGCAGTGCACCCGGGACTTTTCTTTCTGGAAACACCATATATTTT

d_call: TRBD2
v_call: TRBV29-1
j_call: TRBJ2-5
clone_size: .
cdr3_aa: CSALGLAEETQYF
cdr3_nt: TGCAGCGCCCTGGGACTAGCGGAAGAGACCCAGTACTTC

d_call: .
v_call: TRBV6-5
j_call: TRBJ2-5
clone_size: .
cdr3_aa: CASSGTGHEETQYF
cdr3_nt: TGTGCCAGCAGTGGTACAGGGCACGAAGAGACCCAGTACTTC

d_call: .
v_call: TRBV28
j_call: TRBJ2-1
clone_size: few
cdr3_aa: CASSLVTYPGNGQFF
cdr3_nt: TGTGCCAGCAGTTTAGTCACATACCCGGGCAATGGGCAGTTCTTC

d_call: .
v_call: TRBV4-3
j_call: TRBJ2-6
clone_size: few
cdr3_aa: CASSPSTPGANVLTF
cdr3_nt: TGCGCCAGCAGCCCCTCAACGCCCGGGGCCAACGTCCTGACTTTC

d_call: .
v_call: TRBV14
j_call: TRBJ1-2
clone_size: .
cdr3_aa: CASSQTPRTYGYTF
cdr3_nt: TGTGCCAGCAGCCAAACCCCCCGGACCTATGGCTACACCTTC

d_call: .
v_call: TRBV11-2
j_call: TRBJ1-3
clone_size: few
cdr3_aa: CASSQGGNTIYF
cdr3_nt: TGTGCCAGCAGTCAAGGGGGAAACACCATATATTTT

d_call: .
v_call: TRBV6-6
j_call: TRBJ2-3
clone_size: few
cdr3_aa: CASSYDPADTQYF
cdr3_nt: TGTGCCAGCAGTTACGACCCCGCAGATACGCAGTATTTT

d_call: .
v_call: TRBV28
j_call: TRBJ2-3
clone_size: .
cdr3_aa: CASSLGGTSRGTDTQYF
cdr3_nt: TGTGCCAGCAGTTTAGGCGGGACCTCTAGGGGCACAGATACGCAGTATTTT

d_call: .
v_call: TRBV6-8
j_call: TRBJ2-7
clone_size: .
cdr3_aa: CASSYYEQYF
cdr3_nt: TGTGCCAGCAGTTACTACGAGCAGTACTTC

d_call: TRBD2
v_call: TRBV7-9
j_call: TRBJ2-5
clone_size: .
cdr3_aa: CASSFTGTSGLQETQYF
cdr3_nt: TGTGCCAGCAGCTTCACCGGGACTAGCGGACTCCAAGAGACCCAGTACTTC

d_call: .
v_call: TRBV4-1
j_call: TRBJ1-4
clone_size: few
cdr3_aa: CASSQGTLGEKLFF
cdr3_nt: TGCGCCAGCAGCCAAGGGACACTGGGTGAAAAACTGTTTTTT

d_call: .
v_call: TRBV6-2/TRBV6-3
j_call: TRBJ1-1
clone_size: few
cdr3_aa: CASSYVGANINTEAFF
cdr3_nt: TGTGCCAGCAGTTACGTGGGGGCCAATATTAACACTGAAGCTTTCTTT

d_call: .
v_call: TRBV12-3/TRBV12-4
j_call: TRBJ1-3
clone_size: .
cdr3_aa: CASSLDRNPHF
cdr3_nt: TGTGCCAGCAGTTTGGACCGTAACCCTCATTTT

d_call: TRBD1
v_call: TRBV14
j_call: TRBJ2-4
clone_size: once
cdr3_aa: CASSRQGNIQYF
cdr3_nt: TGTGCCAGCAGCAGACAGGGAAACATTCAGTACTTC

d_call: TRBD1
v_call: TRBV24-1
j_call: TRBJ2-3
clone_size: few
cdr3_aa: CATSDSKRGQGATDTQYF
cdr3_nt: TGTGCCACCAGTGATTCAAAACGTGGACAGGGGGCCACAGATACGCAGTATTTT

d_call: .
v_call: TRBV28
j_call: TRBJ2-4
clone_size: .
cdr3_aa: CASSLRGNIQYF
cdr3_nt: TGTGCCAGCAGTTTACGGGGAAACATCCAGTACTTC

d_call: .
v_call: TRBV3-1
j_call: TRBJ2-7
clone_size: few
cdr3_aa: CASKAGNSYEQYF
cdr3_nt: TGTGCCAGCAAGGCGGGTAACTCCTACGAGCAGTACTTC

d_call: .
v_call: TRBV20-1
j_call: TRBJ2-5
clone_size: few
cdr3_aa: CSVPGGAETQYF
cdr3_nt: TGCAGTGTTCCGGGGGGCGCCGAGACCCAGTACTTC

d_call: TRBD1
v_call: TRBV10-3
j_call: TRBJ1-4
clone_size: .
cdr3_aa: CATGGATNEKLFF
cdr3_nt: TGTGCCACAGGGGGCGCGACTAATGAAAAACTGTTTTTT

d_call: .
v_call: TRBV29-1
j_call: TRBJ1-1
clone_size: few
cdr3_aa: CSVARDPKMNTEAFF
cdr3_nt: TGCAGCGTTGCGAGGGATCCCAAGATGAACACTGAAGCTTTCTTT

d_call: TRBD1
v_call: TRBV6-2/TRBV6-3
j_call: TRBJ2-3
clone_size: many
cdr3_aa: CASSYPSRGGQGKTDTQYF
cdr3_nt: TGTGCCAGCAGTTACCCGAGCAGGGGCGGACAGGGGAAGACAGATACGCAGTATTTT

d_call: TRBD1
v_call: TRBV12-3/TRBV12-4
j_call: TRBJ2-7
clone_size: few
cdr3_aa: CASSPGTGYHEQYF
cdr3_nt: TGTGCCAGCAGTCCCGGGACAGGGTACCACGAGCAGTACTTC

d_call: TRBD2
v_call: TRBV9
j_call: TRBJ2-1
clone_size: few
cdr3_aa: CASSETGTTYYNEQFF
cdr3_nt: TGTGCCAGCAGCGAAACCGGGACTACCTACTACAATGAGCAGTTCTTC

d_call: .
v_call: TRBV25-1
j_call: TRBJ1-2
clone_size: few
cdr3_aa: CASGLAGNYGYTF
cdr3_nt: TGTGCCAGCGGTTTAGCAGGGAACTATGGCTACACCTTC

d_call: .
v_call: TRBV7-3
j_call: TRBJ1-5
clone_size: few
cdr3_aa: CASSRGANQPQHF
cdr3_nt: TGTGCCAGCAGCCGAGGGGCCAATCAGCCCCAGCATTTT

d_call: .
v_call: TRBV7-2
j_call: TRBJ2-4
clone_size: .
cdr3_aa: CASSPPGAGNIQYF
cdr3_nt: TGTGCCAGCAGCCCCCCAGGGGCGGGTAACATTCAGTACTTC

d_call: .
v_call: TRBV28
j_call: TRBJ1-6
clone_size: .
cdr3_aa: CASKPAGRDNSPLHF
cdr3_nt: TGTGCCAGCAAGCCGGCGGGGCGAGATAACTCACCCCTCCACTTT

d_call: .
v_call: TRBV28
j_call: TRBJ2-5
clone_size: few
cdr3_aa: CASSRLTGWAETQYF
cdr3_nt: TGTGCCAGCAGCCGCCTGACGGGGTGGGCAGAGACCCAGTACTTC